This entry lists 17 T cell receptor beta chains sequenced from one sample in a study of early T cells in non-severe SARS-CoV-2 infection. TCRdb processed the 5' RACE reads anew with MiXCR; each CDR3 protein has one entry. The sample contains about 100,000 distinct CDR3 sequences, around 14% of which appear only once. The sample consisted of whole blood. Source of these receptors: an adult who was a healthcare worker with PCR-confirmed SARS-CoV-2 infection or an uninfected control (not recorded which).

In this sample, this clonotype turned up a few times. No DNA is shown, since the ends of the CDR3 on it are uncertain; the CDR3 is the one TCRdb lists. V and J are TRBV25-1 and TRBJ2-2; TRBD1 is taken as the D call from the table, unchecked against the DNA. From its first to its last residue, the CDR3 has 17 amino acids. Germline lookup yields CDR1 MGHDK and CDR2 SYGVNS. CDR3 sequence: CASSTTVGGPGTGELFF.

This clonotype has just a few counts. The chain has TRBV11-2 and TRBJ2-7; 7 nucleotides align to TRBD1. CDR1 and CDR2 (germline): SGHAT, FQNNGV. The ends lost 3 bases at V and 3 bases at J; junction bases unmatched: 5. The CDR3 consists of 14 residues. CDR3 in DNA: TGTGCCAGCAGCTTCCCGGGACAGCTCTACGAGCAGTACTTC. Residues: CASSFPGQLYEQYF.

The CDR3 DNA reads as TGTGCCAGCAGTCCCCCGAGACTGAACGAGCAGTACTTC. It codes for CASSPPRLNEQYF. The chain uses TRBV12-3 or TRBV12-4 and TRBJ2-7; no firm D call. CDR3 size: 13 residues. Trimming shortened V by 5 bases and J by 5 bases, and 13 bases separated the two germline ends.

In this sample, this clonotype turned up a few times. This chain connects TRBV29-1 to TRBJ1-4; D is possibly TRBD1 (5 bases). Per the germline V gene, CDR1 is SQVTM and CDR2 is ANQGSEA. The CDR3 loop spans 13 amino acids. V was clipped by 7 bases and J by 4 bases, with 13 bases between them. CDR3 residues: CSGSRGFNEKLFF. The DNA of the CDR3 is TGCAGCGGCTCCCGGGGCTTTAATGAAAAACTGTTTTTT.

The chain is built from TRBV5-6 and TRBJ1-6; no clear D. Trimming shortened V by 3 bases and J by 7 bases, and 11 bases separated the two germline ends. The V gene's germline CDR1 is SGHDT and CDR2 YYEEEE. This CDR3 region has 14 residues. CDR3 sequence (DNA): TGTGCCAGCAGCTCGTCGTTCGGGAATTCACCCCTCCACTTT. Protein product: CASSSSFGNSPLHF.

This clonotype occurred many times. The chain employs TRBV11-2 and TRBJ2-1; D is possibly TRBD1 (6 bases). The CDR3 is 14 amino acids. Germline CDR1 SGHAT, CDR2 FQNNGV. Trimming took off 8 bases at V and 6 bases at J, with 17 bases between the two ends. This CDR3 reads CASLPPWGRNEQFF. The CDR3 nucleotides read TGTGCCAGCCTACCCCCGTGGGGGCGCAATGAGCAGTTCTTC.

The J gene is TRBJ1-1, the V gene TRBV19, with D possibly being TRBD1 (6 bases). From germline, CDR1 is LNHDA and CDR2 SQIVND (reference sequence). V dropped 7 bases and J dropped 0 bases, with 12 bases sitting between them. CDR3 size: 14 residues. The CDR3 DNA reads as TGTGCCAGTAAAACGGACAGCTTGAACACTGAAGCTTTCTTT. Encoded protein: CASKTDSLNTEAFF.

This clonotype was seen only a few times. The rearrangement links TRBV7-8 to TRBJ1-6; D remains ambiguous. The CDR3 is made up of 12 amino acids. Germline V gene sequence: CDR1 SGHVS, CDR2 FQNEAQ. Between the trimmed V and J ends, which lost 2 bases and 11 bases, there was a span of 7 bases. In DNA, the CDR3 is TGTGCCAGCAGCTTACAGGTTACACCCCTCCACTTT. It encodes CASSLQVTPLHF.

The chain combines TRBV11-2 with TRBJ2-3, with TRBD2 matching over 9 bases. CDR3 length: 15 amino acids. CDR1 and CDR2 from the germline V gene are SGHAT and FQNNGV. Trimming cost V 6 bases and J 5 bases; bases outside gene matches: 9. CDR3 in amino acids: CASSPRGGLGDTQYF. The CDR3 region has the DNA TGTGCCAGCAGTCCGCGGGGGGGCCTGGGAGATACGCAGTATTTT.

This clonotype was recorded many times. The chain recombines TRBV3-1 with TRBJ2-4, with 11 bases lining up with TRBD2. V gave up 5 bases and J gave up 6 bases; unmatched junction bases: 3. The germline CDR1 and CDR2 sequences are LGHDT and YNNKEL (reference sequence). The CDR3 covers 14 residues. In DNA, the CDR3 is TGTGCCAGCAGCGCGGGGACTAGCGGAAACATTCAGTACTTC. Protein sequence: CASSAGTSGNIQYF.

This clonotype was counted at least ten times. The gene calls are TRBV20-1 and TRBJ1-1, with D possibly TRBD1 on 5 matching bases. The germline V and J ends were trimmed by 5 bases and 0 bases, with 13 bases remaining between them. Germline V CDR1 and CDR2: DFQATT, SNEGSKA (reference sequence). The CDR3 spans 14 residues. In DNA, the CDR3 is TGCAGTGCTCCCCCCTGGGGCTTGAACACTGAAGCTTTCTTT. As protein: CSAPPWGLNTEAFF.

This clonotype turned up a few times. In DNA, the CDR3 is TGTGCCAGCACCCGTCGGACCTCCAGGGAGCAGTTCTTC. Its translation is CASTRRTSREQFF. This rearrangement joins TRBV6-6 to TRBJ2-1; no clear D gene. The V and J ends lost 7 bases and 10 bases respectively, with 17 bases between them. CDR1 and CDR2 (germline): MNHNY, SVGAGI (reference sequence). There are 13 residues in the CDR3.

This clonotype was seen a few times. The V gene is TRBV5-1, the J gene TRBJ1-2; D is perhaps TRBD1 (5 bases). The V end lost 0 bases, the J end lost 4 bases, and 7 bases lay between the germline ends. This CDR3 contains 13 residues. Germline assignment: CDR1 SGHRS and CDR2 YFSETQ. CDR3 sequence: CASSLEGTYGYTF. The CDR3 region has the DNA TGCGCCAGCAGCTTGGAGGGGACCTATGGCTACACCTTC.

CDR3 sequence reads: CASSDGGTSAFTDTQYF. Here the CDR3 DNA reads TGTGCCAGCAGTGACGGGGGGACTAGCGCCTTCACAGATACGCAGTATTTT. This chain links TRBV2 with TRBJ2-3; 10 nucleotides agree with TRBD2. Trimming at V came to 3 bases and at J to 2 bases, leaving 8 bases not matched to a gene. There are 17 residues in the CDR3. The germline V gene has CDR1 SNHLY and CDR2 FYNNEI. The full variable domain, its missing parts supplied by reference TRBV2 and TRBJ2-3, is EPEVTQTPSHQVTQMGQEVILRCVPISNHLYFYWYRQILGQKVEFLVSFYNNEISEKSEIFDDQFSVERPDGSNFTLKIRSTKLEDSAMYFCASSDGGTSAFTDTQYFGPGTRLTVL.

This clonotype was counted between two and nine times. The chain has TRBV6-2 or TRBV6-3 and TRBJ2-3; 8 bases are a match to TRBD2. The CDR3 runs to 15 residues. Trimming took 2 bases from V and 1 from J; bases not matched to a gene: 2. The germline V gene encodes CDR1 MNHEY and CDR2 SVGEGT. This CDR3 reads CASSYGGGRTDTQYF. The DNA for the CDR3 is TGTGCCAGCAGTTACGGCGGGGGGCGCACAGATACGCAGTATTTT.

This clonotype turned up a few times. CDR3 nucleotides: TGTGCCAGCAGTTTCGGCGATGGCTACACCTTC. It codes for CASSFGDGYTF. The chain uses TRBV28 and TRBJ1-2; D gene uncertain. V was clipped by 3 bases and J by 6 bases, with 5 bases between them. From germline, CDR1 is MDHEN and CDR2 SYDVKM. This CDR3 comprises 11 residues.

This clonotype was seen many times. This sequence joins TRBV3-1 and TRBJ1-5, with TRBD1 identical over 8 bases. Germline-derived CDR1 and CDR2 are LGHDT and YNNKEL (reference sequence). V lost 4 bases to trimming and J lost 3 bases; unmatched junction nucleotides: 8. CDR3 length: 16 amino acids. The CDR3 sequence is CASSPRLTGANQPQHF. The CDR3 nucleotides are TGTGCCAGCAGCCCCCGGTTGACAGGGGCCAATCAGCCCCAGCATTTT.